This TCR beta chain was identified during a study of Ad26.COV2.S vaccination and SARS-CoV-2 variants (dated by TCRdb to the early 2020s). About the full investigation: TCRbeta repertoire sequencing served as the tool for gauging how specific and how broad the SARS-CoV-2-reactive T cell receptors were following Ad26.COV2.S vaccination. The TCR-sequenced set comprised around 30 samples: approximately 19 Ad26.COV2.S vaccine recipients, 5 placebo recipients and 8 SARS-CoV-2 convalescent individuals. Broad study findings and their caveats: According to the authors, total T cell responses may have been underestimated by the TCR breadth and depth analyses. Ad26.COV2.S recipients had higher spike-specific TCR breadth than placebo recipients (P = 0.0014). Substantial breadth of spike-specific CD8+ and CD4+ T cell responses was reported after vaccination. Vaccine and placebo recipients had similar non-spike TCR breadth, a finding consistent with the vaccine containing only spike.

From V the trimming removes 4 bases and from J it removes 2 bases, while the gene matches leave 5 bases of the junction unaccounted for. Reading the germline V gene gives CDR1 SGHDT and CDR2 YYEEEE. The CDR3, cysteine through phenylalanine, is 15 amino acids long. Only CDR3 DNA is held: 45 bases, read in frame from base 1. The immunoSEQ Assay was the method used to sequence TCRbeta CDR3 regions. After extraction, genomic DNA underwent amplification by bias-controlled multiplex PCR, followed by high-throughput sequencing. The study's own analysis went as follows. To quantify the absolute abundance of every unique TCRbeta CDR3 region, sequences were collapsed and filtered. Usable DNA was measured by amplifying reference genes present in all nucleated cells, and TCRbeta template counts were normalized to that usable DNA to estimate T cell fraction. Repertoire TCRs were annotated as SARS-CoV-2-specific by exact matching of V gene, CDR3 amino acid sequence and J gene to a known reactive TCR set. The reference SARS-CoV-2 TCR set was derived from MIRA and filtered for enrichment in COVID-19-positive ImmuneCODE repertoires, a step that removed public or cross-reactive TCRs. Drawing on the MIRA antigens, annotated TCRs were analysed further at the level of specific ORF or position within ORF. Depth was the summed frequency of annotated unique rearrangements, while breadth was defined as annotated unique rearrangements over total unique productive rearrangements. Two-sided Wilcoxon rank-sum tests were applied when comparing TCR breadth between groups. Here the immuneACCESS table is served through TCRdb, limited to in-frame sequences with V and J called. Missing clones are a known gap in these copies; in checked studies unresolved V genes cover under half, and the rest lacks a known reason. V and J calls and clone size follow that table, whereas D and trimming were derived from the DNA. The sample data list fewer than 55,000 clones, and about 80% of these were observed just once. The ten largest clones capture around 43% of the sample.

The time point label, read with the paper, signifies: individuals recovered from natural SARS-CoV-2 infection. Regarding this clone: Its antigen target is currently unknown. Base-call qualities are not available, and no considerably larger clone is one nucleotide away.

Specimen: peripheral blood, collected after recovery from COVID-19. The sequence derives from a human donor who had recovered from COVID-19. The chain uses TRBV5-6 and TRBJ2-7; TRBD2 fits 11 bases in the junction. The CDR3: CASSPRLAGPYEQYF. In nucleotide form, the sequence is TGTGCCAGCAGCCCGAGACTAGCGGGACCCTACGAGCAGTACTTC.